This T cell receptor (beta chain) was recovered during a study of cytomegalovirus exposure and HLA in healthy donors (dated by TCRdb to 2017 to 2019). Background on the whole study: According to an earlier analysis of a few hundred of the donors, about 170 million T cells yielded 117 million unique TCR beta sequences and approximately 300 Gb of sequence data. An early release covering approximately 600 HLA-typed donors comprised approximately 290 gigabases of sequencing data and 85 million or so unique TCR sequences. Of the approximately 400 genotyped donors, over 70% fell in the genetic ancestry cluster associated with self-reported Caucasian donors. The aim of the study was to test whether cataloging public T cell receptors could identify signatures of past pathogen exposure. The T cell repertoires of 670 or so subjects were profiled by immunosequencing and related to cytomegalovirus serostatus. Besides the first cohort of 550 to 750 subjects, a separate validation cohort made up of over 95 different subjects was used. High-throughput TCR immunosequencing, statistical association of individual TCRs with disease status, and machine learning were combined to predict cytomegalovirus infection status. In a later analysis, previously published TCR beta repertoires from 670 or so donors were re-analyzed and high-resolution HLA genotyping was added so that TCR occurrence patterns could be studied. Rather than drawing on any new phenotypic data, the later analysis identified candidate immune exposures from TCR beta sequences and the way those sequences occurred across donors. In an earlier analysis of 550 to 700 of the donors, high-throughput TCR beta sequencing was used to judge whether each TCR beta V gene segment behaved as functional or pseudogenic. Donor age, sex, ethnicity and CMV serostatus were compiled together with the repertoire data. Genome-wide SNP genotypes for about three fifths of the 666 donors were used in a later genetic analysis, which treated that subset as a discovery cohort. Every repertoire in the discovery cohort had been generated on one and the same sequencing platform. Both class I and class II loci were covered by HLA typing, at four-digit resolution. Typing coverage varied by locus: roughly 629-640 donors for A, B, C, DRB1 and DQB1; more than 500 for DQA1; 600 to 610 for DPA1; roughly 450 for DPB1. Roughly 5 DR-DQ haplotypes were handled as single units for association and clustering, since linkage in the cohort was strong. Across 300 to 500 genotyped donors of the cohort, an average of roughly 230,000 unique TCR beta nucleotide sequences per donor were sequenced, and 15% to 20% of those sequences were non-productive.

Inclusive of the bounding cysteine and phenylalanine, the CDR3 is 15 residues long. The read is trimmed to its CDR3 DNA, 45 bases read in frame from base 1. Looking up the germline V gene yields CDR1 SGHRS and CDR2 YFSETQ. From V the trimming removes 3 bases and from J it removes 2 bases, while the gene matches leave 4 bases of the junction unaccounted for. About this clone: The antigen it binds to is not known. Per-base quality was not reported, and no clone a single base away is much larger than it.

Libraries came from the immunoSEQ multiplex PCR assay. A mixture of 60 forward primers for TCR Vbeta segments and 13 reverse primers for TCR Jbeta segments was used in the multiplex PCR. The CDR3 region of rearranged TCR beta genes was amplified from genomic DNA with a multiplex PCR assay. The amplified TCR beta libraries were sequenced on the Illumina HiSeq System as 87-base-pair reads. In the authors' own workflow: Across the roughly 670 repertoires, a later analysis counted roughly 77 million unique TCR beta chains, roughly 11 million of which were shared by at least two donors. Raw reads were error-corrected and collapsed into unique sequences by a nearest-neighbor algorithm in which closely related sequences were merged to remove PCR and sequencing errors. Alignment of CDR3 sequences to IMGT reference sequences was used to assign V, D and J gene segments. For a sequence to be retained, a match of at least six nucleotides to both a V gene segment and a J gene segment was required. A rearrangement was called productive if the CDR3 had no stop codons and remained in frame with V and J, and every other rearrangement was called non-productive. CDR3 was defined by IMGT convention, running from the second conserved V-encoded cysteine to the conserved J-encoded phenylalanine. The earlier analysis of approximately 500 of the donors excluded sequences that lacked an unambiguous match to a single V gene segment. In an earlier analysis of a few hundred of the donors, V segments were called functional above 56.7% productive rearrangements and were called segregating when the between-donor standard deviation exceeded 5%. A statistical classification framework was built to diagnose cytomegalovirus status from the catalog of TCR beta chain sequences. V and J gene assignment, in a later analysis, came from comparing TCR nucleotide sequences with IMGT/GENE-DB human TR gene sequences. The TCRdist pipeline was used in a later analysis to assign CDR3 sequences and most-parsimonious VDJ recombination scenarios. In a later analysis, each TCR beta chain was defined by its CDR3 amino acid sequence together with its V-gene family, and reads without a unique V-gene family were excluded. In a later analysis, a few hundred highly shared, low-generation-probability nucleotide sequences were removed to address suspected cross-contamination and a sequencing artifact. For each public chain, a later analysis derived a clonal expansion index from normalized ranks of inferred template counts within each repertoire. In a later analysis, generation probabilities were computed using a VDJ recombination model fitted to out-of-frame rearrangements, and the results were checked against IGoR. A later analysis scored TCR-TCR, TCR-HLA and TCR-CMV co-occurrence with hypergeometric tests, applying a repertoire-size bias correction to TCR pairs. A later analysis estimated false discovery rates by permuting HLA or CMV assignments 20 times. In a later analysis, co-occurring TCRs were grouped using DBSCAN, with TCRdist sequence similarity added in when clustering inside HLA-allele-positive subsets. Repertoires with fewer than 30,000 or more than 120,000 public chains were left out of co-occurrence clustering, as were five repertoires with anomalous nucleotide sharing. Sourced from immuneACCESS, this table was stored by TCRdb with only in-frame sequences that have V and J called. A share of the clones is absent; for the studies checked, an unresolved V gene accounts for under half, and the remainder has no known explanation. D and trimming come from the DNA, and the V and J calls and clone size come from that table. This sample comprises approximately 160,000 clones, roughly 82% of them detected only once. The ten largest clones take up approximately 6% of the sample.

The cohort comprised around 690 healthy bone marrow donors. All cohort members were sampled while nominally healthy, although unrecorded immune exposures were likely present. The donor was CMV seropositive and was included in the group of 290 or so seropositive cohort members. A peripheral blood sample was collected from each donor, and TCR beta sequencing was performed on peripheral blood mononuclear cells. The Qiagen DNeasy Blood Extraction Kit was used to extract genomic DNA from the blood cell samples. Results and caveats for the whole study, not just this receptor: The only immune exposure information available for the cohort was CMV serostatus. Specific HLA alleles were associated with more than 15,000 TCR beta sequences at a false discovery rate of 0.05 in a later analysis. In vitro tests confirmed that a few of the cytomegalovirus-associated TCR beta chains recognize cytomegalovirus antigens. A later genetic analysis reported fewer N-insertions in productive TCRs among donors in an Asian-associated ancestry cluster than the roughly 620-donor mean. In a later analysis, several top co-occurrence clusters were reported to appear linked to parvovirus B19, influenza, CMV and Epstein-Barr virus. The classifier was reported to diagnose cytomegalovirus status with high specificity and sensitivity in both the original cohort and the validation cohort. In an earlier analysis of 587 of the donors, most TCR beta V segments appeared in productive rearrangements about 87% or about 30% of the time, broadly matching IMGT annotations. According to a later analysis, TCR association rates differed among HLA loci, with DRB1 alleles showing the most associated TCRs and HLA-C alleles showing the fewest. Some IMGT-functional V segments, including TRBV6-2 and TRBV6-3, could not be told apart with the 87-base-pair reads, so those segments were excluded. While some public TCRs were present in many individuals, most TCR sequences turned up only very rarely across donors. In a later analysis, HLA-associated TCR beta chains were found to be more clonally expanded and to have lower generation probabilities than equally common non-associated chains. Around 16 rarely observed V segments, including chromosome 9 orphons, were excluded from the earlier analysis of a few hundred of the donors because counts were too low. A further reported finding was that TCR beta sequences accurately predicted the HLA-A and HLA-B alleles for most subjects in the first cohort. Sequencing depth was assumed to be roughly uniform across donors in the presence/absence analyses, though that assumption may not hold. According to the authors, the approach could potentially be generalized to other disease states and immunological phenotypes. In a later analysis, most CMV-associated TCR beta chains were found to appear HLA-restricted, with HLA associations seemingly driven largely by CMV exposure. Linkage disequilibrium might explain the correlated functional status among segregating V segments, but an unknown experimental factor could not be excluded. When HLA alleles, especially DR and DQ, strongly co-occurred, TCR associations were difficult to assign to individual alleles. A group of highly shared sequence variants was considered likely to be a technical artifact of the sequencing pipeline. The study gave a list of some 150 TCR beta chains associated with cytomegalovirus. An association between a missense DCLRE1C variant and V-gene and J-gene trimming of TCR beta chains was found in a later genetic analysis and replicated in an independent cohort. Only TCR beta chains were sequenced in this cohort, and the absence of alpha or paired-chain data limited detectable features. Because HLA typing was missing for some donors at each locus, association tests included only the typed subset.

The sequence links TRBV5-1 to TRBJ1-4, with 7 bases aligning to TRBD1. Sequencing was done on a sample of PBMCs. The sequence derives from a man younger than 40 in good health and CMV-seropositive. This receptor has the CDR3 CASSSSTGTNEKLFF. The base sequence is TGCGCCAGCAGCTCTTCGACAGGGACTAATGAAAAACTGTTTTTT.